This T cell receptor beta chain was recorded in a study of blood T cells in healthy people across ages. Whole-study results and caveats: Per million T cells, TCR beta diversity dropped about linearly as age rose. CMV status of donors was not determined, possibly confounding expanded clonotype changes.

Per the germline V gene, CDR1 is MNHEY and CDR2 is SVGAGI. Trimming took 5 bases from V and 1 from J; bases not matched to a gene: 8. This CDR3 is 15 amino acids long. Then a second PCR, running about 6 to 11 cycles, was carried out with a sample-barcoded 5' primer and a J-beta primer mix. Every single cDNA molecule received a tag from a template-switch adaptor with 12 random nucleotides. CDR3-containing paired-end reads numbered at least 2.5 million in each sample. MiXCR, applied by TCRdb to the 5' RACE reads, yields one record per CDR3 protein. The table shows about 2 million distinct CDR3 sequences, with about 50% occurring only once. With respect to this clonotype: The antigen is unknown.

Sample: blood. The chain couples TRBV6-5 to TRBJ2-7; 7 nucleotides match TRBD1. This TCR was recovered from a woman aged 40 to 50 in good health. CDR3 DNA: TGTGCCAGCAGTAGGGCGTCGACAGGGTCCTACGAGCAGTACTTC. It translates to CASSRASTGSYEQYF.